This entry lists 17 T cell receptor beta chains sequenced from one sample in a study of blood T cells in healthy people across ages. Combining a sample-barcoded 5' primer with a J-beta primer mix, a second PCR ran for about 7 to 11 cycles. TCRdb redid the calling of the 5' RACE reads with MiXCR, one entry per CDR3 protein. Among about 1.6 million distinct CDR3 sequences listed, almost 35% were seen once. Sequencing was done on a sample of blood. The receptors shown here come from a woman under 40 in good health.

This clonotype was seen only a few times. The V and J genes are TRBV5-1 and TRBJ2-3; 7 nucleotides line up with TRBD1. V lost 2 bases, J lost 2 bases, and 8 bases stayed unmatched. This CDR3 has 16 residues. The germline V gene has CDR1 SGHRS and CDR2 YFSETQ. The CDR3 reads CASSFSGQMITDTQYF. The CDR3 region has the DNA TGCGCCAGCAGCTTCTCGGGACAGATGATCACAGATACGCAGTATTTT.

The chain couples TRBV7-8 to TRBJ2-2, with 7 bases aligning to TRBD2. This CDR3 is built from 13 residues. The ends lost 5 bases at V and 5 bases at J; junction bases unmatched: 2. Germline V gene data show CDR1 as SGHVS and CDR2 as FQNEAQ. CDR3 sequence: CASSREVTGELFF. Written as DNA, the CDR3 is TGTGCCAGCAGCCGGGAGGTTACCGGGGAGCTGTTTTTT.

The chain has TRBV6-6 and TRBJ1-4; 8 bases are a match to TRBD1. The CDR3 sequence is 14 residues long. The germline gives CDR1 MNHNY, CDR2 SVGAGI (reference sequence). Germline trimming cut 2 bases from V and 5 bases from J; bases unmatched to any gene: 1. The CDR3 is CASSYDRGNEKLFF. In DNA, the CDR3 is TGTGCCAGCAGTTACGACAGGGGAAATGAAAAACTGTTTTTT.

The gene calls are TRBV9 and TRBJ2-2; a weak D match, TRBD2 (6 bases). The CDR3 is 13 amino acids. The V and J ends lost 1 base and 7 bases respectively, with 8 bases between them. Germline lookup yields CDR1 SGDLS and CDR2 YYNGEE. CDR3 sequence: CASSVLAIGELFF. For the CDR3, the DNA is TGTGCCAGCAGCGTACTAGCGATCGGGGAGCTGTTTTTT.

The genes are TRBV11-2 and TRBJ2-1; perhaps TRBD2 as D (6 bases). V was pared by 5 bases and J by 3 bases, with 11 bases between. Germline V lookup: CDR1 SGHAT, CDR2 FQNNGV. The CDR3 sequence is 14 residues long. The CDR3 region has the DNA TGTGCCAGCAGCCCTCTAGCGATCTACAATGAGCAGTTCTTC. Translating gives CASSPLAIYNEQFF.

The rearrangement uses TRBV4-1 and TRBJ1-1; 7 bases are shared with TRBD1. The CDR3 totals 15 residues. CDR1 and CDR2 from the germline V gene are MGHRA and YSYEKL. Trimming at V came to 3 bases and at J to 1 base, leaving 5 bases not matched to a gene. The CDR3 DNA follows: TGCGCCAGCAGCCATATGGGACAGAGGAACACTGAAGCTTTCTTT. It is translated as CASSHMGQRNTEAFF.

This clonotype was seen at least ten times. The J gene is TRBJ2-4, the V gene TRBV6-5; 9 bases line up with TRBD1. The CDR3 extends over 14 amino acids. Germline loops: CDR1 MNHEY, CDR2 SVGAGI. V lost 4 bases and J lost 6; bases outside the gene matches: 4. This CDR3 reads CASSSGTGRNIQYF. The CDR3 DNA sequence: TGTGCCAGCAGTTCCGGGACAGGGAGAAACATTCAGTACTTC.

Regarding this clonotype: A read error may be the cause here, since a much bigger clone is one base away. Here the CDR3 reads CASNSGTGRTDTQYF. For the CDR3, the DNA is TGCGCCAGCAACTCAGGGACAGGCCGCACAGATACGCAGTATTTT. The chain couples TRBV5-1 to TRBJ2-3, with 8 nucleotides matching TRBD1. V shed 6 bases and J 1 base; nucleotides not matched to a gene: 7. The CDR3 totals 15 residues. CDR1 SGHRS and CDR2 YFSETQ come from the germline V gene.

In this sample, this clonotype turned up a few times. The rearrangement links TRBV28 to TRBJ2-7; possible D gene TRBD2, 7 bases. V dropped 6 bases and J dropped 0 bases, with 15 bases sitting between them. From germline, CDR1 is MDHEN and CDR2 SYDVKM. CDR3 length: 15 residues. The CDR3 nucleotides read TGTGCCAGCAGCGAAGTTAGGGGGGGCTCCTACGAGCAGTACTTC. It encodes CASSEVRGGSYEQYF.

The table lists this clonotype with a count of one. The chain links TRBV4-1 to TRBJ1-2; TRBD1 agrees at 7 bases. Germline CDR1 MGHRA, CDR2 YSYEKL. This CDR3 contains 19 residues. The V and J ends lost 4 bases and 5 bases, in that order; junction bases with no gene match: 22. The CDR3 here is CASSPTKGTVVQRIYGYTF. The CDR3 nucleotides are TGCGCCAGCAGCCCTACAAAAGGGACAGTAGTACAACGAATTTATGGCTACACCTTC.

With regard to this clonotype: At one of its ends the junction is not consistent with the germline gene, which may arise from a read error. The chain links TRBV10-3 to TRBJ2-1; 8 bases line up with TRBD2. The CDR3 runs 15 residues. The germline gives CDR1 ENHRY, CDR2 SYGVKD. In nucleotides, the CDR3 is TGTGCCATCAGTCCTGGGACTAGGGACTACAAGGAGCAGTTCTTC. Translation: CAISPGTRDYKEQFF.

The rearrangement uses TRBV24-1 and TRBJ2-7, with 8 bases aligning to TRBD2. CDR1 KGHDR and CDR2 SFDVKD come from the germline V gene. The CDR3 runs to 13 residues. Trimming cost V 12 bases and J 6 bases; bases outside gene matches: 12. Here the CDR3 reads CAPRGAGELEQYF. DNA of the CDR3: TGTGCCCCTCGGGGAGCGGGAGAACTCGAGCAGTACTTC.

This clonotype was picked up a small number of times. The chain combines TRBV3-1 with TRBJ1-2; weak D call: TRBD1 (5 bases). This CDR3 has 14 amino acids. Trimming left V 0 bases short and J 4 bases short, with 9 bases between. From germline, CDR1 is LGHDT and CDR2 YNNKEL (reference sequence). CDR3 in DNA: TGTGCCAGCAGCCAAGAGCAGGGTGGCTATGGCTACACCTTC. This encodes CASSQEQGGYGYTF. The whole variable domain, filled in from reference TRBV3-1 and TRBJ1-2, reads DTAVSQTPKYLVTQMGNDKSIKCEQNLGHDTMYWYKQDSKKFLKIMFSYNNKELIINETVPNRFSPKSPDKAHLNLHINSLELGDSAVYFCASSQEQGGYGYTFGSGTRLTVV.

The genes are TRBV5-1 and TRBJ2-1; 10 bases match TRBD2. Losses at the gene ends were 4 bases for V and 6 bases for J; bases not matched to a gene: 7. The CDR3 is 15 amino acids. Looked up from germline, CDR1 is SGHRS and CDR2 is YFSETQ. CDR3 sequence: CASSNGGTSVNEQFF. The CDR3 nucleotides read TGCGCCAGCAGCAACGGTGGGACTAGCGTCAATGAGCAGTTCTTC. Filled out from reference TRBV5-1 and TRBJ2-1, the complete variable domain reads KAGVTQTPRYLIKTRGQQVTLSCSPISGHRSVSWYQQTPGQGLQFLFEYFSETQRNKGNFPGRFSGRQFSNSRSEMNVSTLELGDSALYLCASSNGGTSVNEQFFGPGTRLTVL.

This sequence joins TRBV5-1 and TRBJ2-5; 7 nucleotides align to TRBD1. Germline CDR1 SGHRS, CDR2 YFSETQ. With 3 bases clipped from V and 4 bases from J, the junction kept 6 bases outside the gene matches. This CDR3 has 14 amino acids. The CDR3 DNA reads TGCGCCAGCAGCTACGGGACAGTGGGAGAGACCCAGTACTTC. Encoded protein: CASSYGTVGETQYF.

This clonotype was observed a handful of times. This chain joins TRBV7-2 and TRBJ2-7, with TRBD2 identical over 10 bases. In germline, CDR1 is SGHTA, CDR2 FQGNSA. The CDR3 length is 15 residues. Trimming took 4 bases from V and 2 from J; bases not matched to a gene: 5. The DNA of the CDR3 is TGTGCCAGCAGCTCTGGGACTAGCGCTCCCTACGAGCAGTACTTC. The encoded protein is CASSSGTSAPYEQYF.

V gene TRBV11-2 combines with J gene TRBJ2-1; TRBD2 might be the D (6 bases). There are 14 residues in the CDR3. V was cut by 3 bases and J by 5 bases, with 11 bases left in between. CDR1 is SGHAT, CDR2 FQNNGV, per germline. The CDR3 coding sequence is TGTGCCAGCAGCTTCACCGGGGGACACAATGAGCAGTTCTTC. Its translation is CASSFTGGHNEQFF.